Listed below are T cell receptor beta chains from one sample, sequenced in a study of T cell changes during pregnancy in multiple sclerosis. Data came from immunoSEQ multiplex PCR; TCRdb stores just in-frame clones and leaves some out. This repertoire shows more than 80,000 clones, around 96% found once; its top ten account for around 1.1%. The sample here was peripheral blood, taken in the second trimester of pregnancy. The receptors were gathered from a female donor with multiple sclerosis, enrolled in a pregnancy study. Each CDR3 is given with its conserved first and last residue. The D gene is left open where the match is weak. Clone size is given for some rows only: seen once, a few or many times, or a class if the clone is expanded.

TRBV2	NA	TRBJ2-3	TRBD1	15	CASSAGTGTTDTQYF	TGTGCCAGCAGCGCGGGGACAGGGACCACAGATACGCAGTATTTT
TRBV19	NA	TRBJ2-5	TRBD1	18	CASSIGGTGGTRQETQYF	TGTGCCAGTAGTATAGGGGGGACAGGGGGCACGAGGCAAGAGACCCAGTACTTC
TRBV4-1	NA	TRBJ2-7	TRBD1	16	CASSQEIGRGLYEQYF	TGCGCCAGCAGCCAAGAAATAGGTAGGGGGCTCTACGAGCAGTACTTC
TRBV5-1	NA	TRBJ2-1	TRBD2	16	CASRSGRLAGENEQFF	TGCGCCAGCAGATCAGGACGTCTAGCGGGAGAAAATGAGCAGTTCTTC
TRBV19	NA	TRBJ2-1	NA	14	CASSIPSGYNEQFF	TGTGCCAGTAGTATCCCCTCGGGTTACAATGAGCAGTTCTTC
TRBV7-9	NA	TRBJ1-5	NA	17	CASSLSATGRSNQPQHF	TGTGCCAGCAGCTTAAGTGCAACGGGGAGGAGCAATCAGCCCCAGCATTTT
TRBV9	NA	TRBJ2-7	TRBD2	16	CASSLAGDFYIYEQYF	TGTGCCAGCAGCCTAGCGGGAGATTTCTACATCTACGAGCAGTACTTC
TRBV5-4	NA	TRBJ2-7	TRBD2	15	CASSLPSSGHYEQYF	TGTGCCAGCAGCTTGCCGTCTAGCGGTCACTACGAGCAGTACTTC
TRBV2	NA	TRBJ2-7	TRBD1	14	CASSLQGASYEQYF	TGTGCCAGCAGCCTACAGGGGGCCTCCTACGAGCAGTACTTC
TRBV28	NA	TRBJ1-5	NA	12	CASTGGARPQHF	TGTGCCAGCACGGGGGGGGCCCGTCCCCAGCATTTT
TRBV30	NA	TRBJ1-1	NA	13	CAWNRDSNTEAFF	TGTGCCTGGAACCGGGATTCGAACACTGAAGCTTTCTTT
TRBV6-6	few	TRBJ1-2	NA	14	CASRPQGSHYGYTF	TGTGCCAGCAGACCTCAGGGATCCCACTATGGCTACACCTTC
TRBV19	NA	TRBJ1-4	NA	13	CASSLGPLDWLFF	TGTGCCAGTAGTTTAGGGCCACTGGACTGGCTGTTTTTT
TRBV18	NA	TRBJ2-7	TRBD1	14	CASSSDRVGYEQYF	TGTGCCAGCTCATCCGACAGGGTTGGATACGAGCAGTACTTC
TRBV11-2	NA	TRBJ2-1	NA	12	CASSRVYNEQFF	TGTGCCAGCAGCAGAGTATACAATGAGCAGTTCTTC
TRBV5-4	NA	TRBJ2-1	TRBD2	16	CASSSPSLAGEGEQFF	TGTGCCAGCAGCTCCCCTTCCCTAGCGGGGGAGGGTGAGCAGTTCTTC
TRBV29-1	NA	TRBJ2-7	TRBD2	18	CSPLLTSRSPHLIYEQYF	TGCAGCCCCCTTTTGACTAGCAGGTCCCCCCATCTAATCTACGAGCAGTACTTC
TRBV12-5	NA	TRBJ2-4	TRBD2	15	CASGSSLAGENIQYF	TGTGCTAGTGGTTCCTCCTTGGCGGGGGAAAACATTCAGTACTTC
TRBV28	NA	TRBJ2-7	NA	14	CASSFPRAGYEQYF	TGTGCCAGCAGTTTCCCCAGGGCTGGGTACGAGCAGTACTTC
TRBV29-1	NA	TRBJ2-3	NA	13	CSVESQGTDTQYF	TGCAGCGTTGAATCCCAGGGAACAGATACGCAGTATTTT
TRBV30	NA	TRBJ2-5	NA	11	CAWSREATQYF	TGTGCCTGGAGTCGGGAAGCGACCCAGTACTTC
TRBV15	NA	TRBJ1-1	NA	15	CATSRDGGGTSRAFF	TGTGCCACCAGCAGAGATGGGGGAGGGACCTCTAGGGCTTTCTTT
TRBV10-3	NA	TRBJ2-1	NA	13	CAISFDPGNEQFF	TGTGCCATCAGCTTCGATCCCGGGAATGAGCAGTTCTTC
TRBV19	NA	TRBJ2-7	NA	16	CASTPKSAKAGDEQYF	TGTGCCAGTACCCCCAAATCTGCGAAGGCCGGGGACGAGCAGTACTTC
TRBV11-2	once	TRBJ1-2	NA	16	CASSLISPGISYGYTF	TGTGCCAGCAGCTTAATATCGCCAGGGATTTCCTATGGCTACACCTTC
TRBV18	NA	TRBJ2-5	NA	14	CASSLLDRGETQYF	TGTGCCAGCTCACTATTGGACAGAGGCGAGACCCAGTACTTC
TRBV7-3	NA	TRBJ2-7	TRBD1	15	CASSLIRTGPYEQYF	TGTGCCAGCAGCTTAATTAGGACAGGGCCGTACGAGCAGTACTTC
TRBV27	NA	TRBJ2-1	TRBD2	16	CASSRGGRPLYNEQFF	TGTGCCAGCAGTCGCGGCGGGAGACCCCTCTACAATGAGCAGTTCTTC
TRBV30	NA	TRBJ1-1	TRBD1	13	CAWSKQGYTEAFF	TGTGCCTGGAGTAAACAGGGGTACACTGAAGCTTTCTTT
TRBV5-1	NA	TRBJ2-7	TRBD2	15	CASRETSGRSYEQYF	TGCGCCAGCCGAGAGACTAGCGGGAGATCCTACGAGCAGTACTTC
TRBV6-1	NA	TRBJ2-7	NA	15	CASSDRSGGWHEQYF	TGTGCCAGCAGTGACAGGTCTGGGGGCTGGCACGAGCAGTACTTC
TRBV28	NA	TRBJ2-1	NA	14	CASNGGARSNEQFF	TGTGCCAGCAATGGGGGCGCCCGATCGAATGAGCAGTTCTTC